This T cell receptor (beta chain) emerged from a study of CD8+CD57+ T cells in acquired aplastic anemia (dated by TCRdb to between 2017 and 2018). About the investigation overall: A mean of about 3.2 ug of DNA, ranging from roughly 0.18 to 30 ug, was extracted from sorted CD4+ and CD8+ cells. CD8+CD57+ expansion was defined as a frequency above the mean frequency observed in healthy subjects. The study at large found these results: Patients and healthy controls showed no significant difference in CD8+ Simpson's diversity (P=0.060). Nearly 30 CD8+ CDR3 sequences were found in both patients and controls but appeared to be highly expressed in patients and within the immunodominant clones of the patients.

Patients chosen for sequencing had shown expansion of CD8+CD57+ cells by flow cytometry. Severe acquired aplastic anemia was diagnosed in all patients according to International Study of Aplastic Anemia and Agranulocytosis and Camitta criteria. No patient had received any therapy when blood was sampled. The study deep-sequenced TCR repertoires of sorted CD4+ and CD8+ blood T cells from severe aplastic anemia patients and healthy subjects. Patients were enrolled in the USA under clinicaltrials.gov protocols 00001620, 01623167, 00001397, 00071045, 00081523 and 00961064. Ficoll-Paque density gradient centrifugation was used to isolate peripheral blood mononuclear cells. CD4+ and CD8+ T cells were sorted by FACS or magnetic beads before DNA extraction. Its CDR3 holds 13 amino acids, cysteine through phenylalanine. The entry retains the CDR3 DNA only, 39 bases that are in frame from base 1. V and J are truncated by 7 bases and 2 bases respectively, leaving an intervening sequence of 12 bases. CDR1 and CDR2, per the germline V gene, are MGHDK and SYGVNS.

This clonotype was detected only once. Its antigen target is currently unknown. There are no base qualities to consult, and no much larger clone falls within one base. Evidence from one read is weak. Genomic DNA was used as template for profiling of TCR beta VDJ combinations and CDR3 sequences. An Illumina HiSeq 2000 was used for TCR repertoire sequencing. On the study's bioinformatics: Repertoire assessment relied on Simpson's diversity index, CDR3 size and DJ length profiles, and TRBV/TRBJ rearrangement plots. The most abundant DNA sequence in the deep sequencing data was defined as the immunodominant clone. CDR3 amino acid sequences were checked for sharing across subjects and were also compared against the VDJdb database and published repertoires. The raw public data were reprocessed by TCRdb itself: fastp quality trimming at Q25, MiXCR clonotype calling, in-frame beta chains only. For every CDR3 protein sequence, its rows merge into one entry that carries the most common genes and DNA. The V and J calls and clone size are TCRdb's, not the authors'. Counted in this sample were around 130,000 distinct CDR3 sequences; 55% to 60% of them appeared once. Roughly 29% of the sample is held by the ten biggest clonotypes.

The sequencing input was sorted CD4+, CD8+, or CD8+CD57+ T cells (not recorded which) from PBMCs. The sequence links TRBV25-1 to TRBJ2-7; the D element could tentatively be TRBD1 or TRBD2, as 5 bases agree for each. This receptor was obtained from a human donor with aplastic anemia. This receptor has the CDR3 CASMRDGPYEQYF. The sequenced DNA: TGTGCCAGCATGAGGGACGGGCCCTACGAGCAGTACTTC.